This TCR beta chain originates from a study of T cell responses to AZD1222 COVID-19 vaccine. Regarding the study as a whole: After the peak T cell response, and only then, were repertoires sampled. Increases in Spike-specific TCR breadth and depth were seen after two AZD1222 doses. White British people made up most donors, females outnumbered males, and clonal diversity was possibly underestimated.

Per germline, CDR1 MGHRA and CDR2 YSYEKL. The CDR3 has 15 amino acids. Germline trimming cut 2 bases from V and 7 bases from J; bases unmatched to any gene: 6. For this clone: Its antigen is not identified.

Measured with immunoSEQ multiplex PCR; TCRdb has only the in-frame clones, and not every one. The table includes about 130,000 clones, about 90% detected once. The origin of this receptor is an adult in good health. The material was peripheral blood, obtained on day 0 of MenACWY control vaccination. The rearrangement links TRBV4-1 to TRBJ1-3; TRBD1 matches at 9 bases. The CDR3 protein is CASSQSTGTGNTIYF. For the CDR3, the DNA is TGCGCCAGCAGCCAATCCACTGGGACAGGGAACACCATATATTTT.